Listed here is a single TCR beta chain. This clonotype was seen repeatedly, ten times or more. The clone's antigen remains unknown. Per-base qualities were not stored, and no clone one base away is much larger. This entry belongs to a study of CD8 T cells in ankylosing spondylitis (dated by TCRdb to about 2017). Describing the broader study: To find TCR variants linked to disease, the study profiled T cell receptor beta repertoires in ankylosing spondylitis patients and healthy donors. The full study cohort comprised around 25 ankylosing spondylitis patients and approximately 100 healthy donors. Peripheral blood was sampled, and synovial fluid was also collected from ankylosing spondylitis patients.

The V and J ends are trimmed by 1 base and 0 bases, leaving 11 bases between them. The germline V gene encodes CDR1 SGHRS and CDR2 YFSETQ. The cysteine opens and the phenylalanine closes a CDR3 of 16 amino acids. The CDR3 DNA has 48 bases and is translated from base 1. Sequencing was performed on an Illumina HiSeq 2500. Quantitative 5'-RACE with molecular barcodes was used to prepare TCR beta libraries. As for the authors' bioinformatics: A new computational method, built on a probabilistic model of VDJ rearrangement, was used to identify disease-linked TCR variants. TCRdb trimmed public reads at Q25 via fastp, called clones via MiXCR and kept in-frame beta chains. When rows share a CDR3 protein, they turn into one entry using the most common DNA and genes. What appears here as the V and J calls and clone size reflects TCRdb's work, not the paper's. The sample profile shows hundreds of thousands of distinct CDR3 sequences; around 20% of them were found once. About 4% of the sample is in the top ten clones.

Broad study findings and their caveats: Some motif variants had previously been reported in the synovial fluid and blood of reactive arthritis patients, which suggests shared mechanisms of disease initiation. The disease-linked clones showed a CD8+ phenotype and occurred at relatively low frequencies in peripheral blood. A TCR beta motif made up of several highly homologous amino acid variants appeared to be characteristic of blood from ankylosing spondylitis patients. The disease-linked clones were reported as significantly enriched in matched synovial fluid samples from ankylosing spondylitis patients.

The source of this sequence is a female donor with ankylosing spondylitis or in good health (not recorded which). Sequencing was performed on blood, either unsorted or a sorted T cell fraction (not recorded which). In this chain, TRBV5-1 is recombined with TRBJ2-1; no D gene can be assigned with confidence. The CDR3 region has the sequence CASSLTVPSSYNEQFF. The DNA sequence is TGCGCCAGCAGCTTGACAGTTCCCTCCTCCTACAATGAGCAGTTCTTC.